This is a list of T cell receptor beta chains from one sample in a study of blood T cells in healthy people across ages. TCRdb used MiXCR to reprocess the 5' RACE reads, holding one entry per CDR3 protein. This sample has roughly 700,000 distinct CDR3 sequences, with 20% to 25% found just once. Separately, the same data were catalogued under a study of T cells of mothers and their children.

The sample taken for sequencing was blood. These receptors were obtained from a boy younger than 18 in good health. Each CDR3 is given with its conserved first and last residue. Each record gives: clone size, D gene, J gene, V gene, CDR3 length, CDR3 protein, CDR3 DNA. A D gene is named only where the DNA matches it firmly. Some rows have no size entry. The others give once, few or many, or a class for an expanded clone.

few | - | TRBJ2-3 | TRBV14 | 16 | CASSQGLIQGTDTQYF | TGTGCCAGCAGCCAAGGTTTGATACAGGGAACAGATACGCAGTATTTT
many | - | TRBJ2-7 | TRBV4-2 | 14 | CASSPLPGRYEQYF | TGTGCCAGCAGCCCCCTTCCGGGTAGATACGAGCAGTACTTC
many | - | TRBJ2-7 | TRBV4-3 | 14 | CASSQVGQIYEQYF | TGCGCCAGCAGCCAAGTCGGGCAGATCTACGAGCAGTACTTC
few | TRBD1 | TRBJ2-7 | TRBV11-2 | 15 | CASSSPGTGMYEQYF | TGTGCCAGCAGCTCTCCGGGGACAGGGATGTACGAGCAGTACTTC
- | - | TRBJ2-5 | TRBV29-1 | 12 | CSVGSQSQAQYF | TGCAGCGTTGGGTCGCAATCTCAGGCCCAGTACTTC
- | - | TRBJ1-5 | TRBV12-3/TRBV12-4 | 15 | CASSPWGSSNQPQHF | TGTGCCAGCAGCCCTTGGGGAAGCAGCAATCAGCCCCAGCATTTT
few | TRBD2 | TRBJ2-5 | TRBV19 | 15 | CASSIDGGVRETQYF | TGTGCCAGTAGTATCGACGGGGGGGTTCGAGAGACCCAGTACTTC
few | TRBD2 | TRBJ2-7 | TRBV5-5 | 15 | CASSRLGLGSNEQYF | TGTGCCAGCAGCAGACTTGGACTAGGGAGCAACGAGCAGTACTTC
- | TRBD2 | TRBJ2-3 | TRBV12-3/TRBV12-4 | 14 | CASTTRGRADTQYF | TGTGCCAGCACGACAAGAGGGAGGGCTGATACGCAGTATTTT
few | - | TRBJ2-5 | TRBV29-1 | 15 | CSVEDRGDLRETQYF | TGCAGCGTTGAAGATCGGGGAGACCTCCGGGAGACCCAGTACTTC
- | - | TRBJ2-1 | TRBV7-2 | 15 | CASSLDVPARDEQFF | TGTGCCAGCAGCTTAGACGTCCCCGCCAGGGATGAGCAGTTCTTC
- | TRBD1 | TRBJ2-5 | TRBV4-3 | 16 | CASSIQITGGAKTQYF | TGCGCCAGCAGCATCCAAATTACAGGGGGCGCAAAGACCCAGTACTTC
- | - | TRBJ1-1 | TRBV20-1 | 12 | CSTTEVGTEAFF | TGCAGTACAACGGAAGTAGGGACTGAAGCTTTCTTT
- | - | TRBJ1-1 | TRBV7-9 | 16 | CASSLTDSGGNAEAFF | TGTGCCAGCAGCCTCACGGACAGCGGGGGAAACGCTGAAGCTTTCTTT
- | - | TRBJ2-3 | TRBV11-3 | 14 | CASSHRASADTQYF | TGTGCCAGCAGCCACCGGGCTAGCGCAGATACGCAGTATTTT
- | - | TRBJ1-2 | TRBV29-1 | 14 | CSVGGGPAVYGYTF | TGCAGCGTTGGGGGAGGCCCCGCTGTCTATGGCTACACCTTC
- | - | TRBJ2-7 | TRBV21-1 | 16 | CASSNPKGGLVYEQYF | TGTGCCAGCAGCAATCCCAAAGGGGGCCTCGTCTACGAGCAGTACTTC
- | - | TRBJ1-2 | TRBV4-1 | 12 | CASSHQGNGYTF | TGCGCCAGCAGCCACCAAGGGAATGGCTACACCTTC
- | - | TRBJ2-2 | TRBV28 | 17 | CASSSPHDYRRPGELFF | TGTGCCAGCAGTTCCCCGCATGACTACCGACGTCCGGGGGAGCTGTTTTTT
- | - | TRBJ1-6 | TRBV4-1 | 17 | CASSQGIEGSYNSPLHF | TGCGCCAGCAGCCAAGGTATCGAGGGGTCCTATAATTCACCCCTCCACTTT
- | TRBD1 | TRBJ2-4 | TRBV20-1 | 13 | CSALTGGQHIQYF | TGCAGTGCTCTGACAGGGGGCCAACACATTCAGTACTTC
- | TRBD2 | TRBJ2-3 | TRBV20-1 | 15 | CSANIREGLPDTQYF | TGCAGTGCCAATATCCGGGAGGGCTTACCAGATACGCAGTATTTT
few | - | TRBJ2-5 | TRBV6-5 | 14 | CASSFVRDQETQYF | TGTGCCAGCAGTTTTGTCCGGGACCAAGAGACCCAGTACTTC
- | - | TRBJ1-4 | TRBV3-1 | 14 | CASSPRGGWEKLFF | TGTGCCAGCAGCCCAAGGGGGGGTTGGGAAAAACTGTTTTTT
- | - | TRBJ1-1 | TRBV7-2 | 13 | CASREAGSTEAFF | TGTGCCAGCAGAGAAGCAGGGAGCACTGAAGCTTTCTTT
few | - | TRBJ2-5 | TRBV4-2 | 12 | CASSQGDETQYF | TGTGCCAGCAGCCAAGGAGACGAGACCCAGTACTTC
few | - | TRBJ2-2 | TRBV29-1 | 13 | CSVRVGHTGELFF | TGCAGCGTTAGAGTGGGGCACACCGGGGAGCTGTTTTTT
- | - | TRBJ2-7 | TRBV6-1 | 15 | CASSEGDGWSYEQYF | TGTGCCAGCAGTGAGGGGGATGGGTGGTCCTACGAGCAGTACTTC
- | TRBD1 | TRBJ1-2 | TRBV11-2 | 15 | CASRPRTGGLSGYTF | TGTGCCAGCAGGCCTAGGACAGGGGGGCTTTCTGGCTACACCTTC
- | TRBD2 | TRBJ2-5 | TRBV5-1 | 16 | CASSLGTSGRTETQYF | TGCGCCAGCAGCTTGGGGACTAGCGGGAGAACGGAGACCCAGTACTTC
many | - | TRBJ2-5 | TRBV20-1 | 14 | CSARDRRGEETQYF | TGCAGTGCTAGAGATCGTCGCGGGGAGGAGACCCAGTACTTC
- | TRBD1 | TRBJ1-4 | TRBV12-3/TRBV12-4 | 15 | CASSTDRGLAEKLFF | TGTGCCAGCAGCACCGACAGGGGGCTAGCTGAAAAACTGTTTTTT
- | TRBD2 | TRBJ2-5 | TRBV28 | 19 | CASSLGLLAGDKDQETQYF | TGTGCCAGCAGTTTAGGGTTACTAGCGGGAGATAAGGACCAAGAGACCCAGTACTTC
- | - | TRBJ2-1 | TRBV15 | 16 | CATSREREPPYNEQFF | TGTGCCACCAGCAGAGAACGGGAGCCCCCCTACAATGAGCAGTTCTTC
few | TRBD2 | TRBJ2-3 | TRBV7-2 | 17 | CASSTEPSGGLGDTQYF | TGTGCCAGCAGCACCGAGCCTAGCGGGGGCTTAGGAGATACGCAGTATTTT
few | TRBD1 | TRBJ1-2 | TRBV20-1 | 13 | CSAHTGDFYGYTF | TGCAGTGCTCATACAGGGGACTTCTATGGCTACACCTTC
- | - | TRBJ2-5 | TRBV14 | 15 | CASSQPQGFPETQYF | TGTGCCAGCAGCCAGCCACAGGGTTTCCCAGAGACCCAGTACTTC
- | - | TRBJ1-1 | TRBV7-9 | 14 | CASSSIGGDPEAFF | TGTGCCAGCAGCTCGATCGGGGGAGACCCTGAAGCTTTCTTT
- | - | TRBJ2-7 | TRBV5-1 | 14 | CASSLGPGLYEQYF | TGCGCCAGCAGCTTGGGCCCCGGATTATACGAGCAGTACTTC